The 27 T cell receptor beta chains in this list originate from one sample, sequenced in a study of CD8 T cells in ankylosing spondylitis. TCRdb itself ran the 5' RACE reads through MiXCR, one entry per CDR3 protein. The data show 25,000 to 30,000 distinct CDR3 sequences, 5.3% seen once. Sequencing was done on a sample of blood, either unsorted or a sorted T cell fraction (not recorded which). The receptors were sampled from a female donor with ankylosing spondylitis or in good health (not recorded which).

In its sample, this clonotype was seen a few times. The V call is TRBV9, the J call TRBJ1-2; TRBD1 aligns across 8 bases. The V and J ends lost 3 bases and 8 bases, in that order; junction bases with no gene match: 15. CDR1 and CDR2 from the germline V gene are SGDLS and YYNGEE. This CDR3 has 16 amino acids. For the CDR3, the DNA is TGTGCCAGCAGCGCCCAATCCGGGACAGGCCTAGGGGGCTACACCTTC. This gives the protein CASSAQSGTGLGGYTF.

This clonotype has more than one count but fewer than ten. This chain connects TRBV9 to TRBJ2-1; the match to TRBD2 covers 10 bases. The CDR3 runs to 18 residues. Trimming cost V 1 base and J 1 base; bases outside gene matches: 8. Germline CDR1 and CDR2: SGDLS and YYNGEE. CDR3 coding DNA: TGTGCCAGCAGCGTAACAGCGGGAGGGTACGGATCCTACAATGAGCAGTTCTTC. This translates into CASSVTAGGYGSYNEQFF.

This clonotype was counted between two and nine times. The rearrangement uses TRBV9 and TRBJ2-2; the D gene is possibly TRBD2 (6 bases). Germline loops: CDR1 SGDLS, CDR2 YYNGEE. Trimming left V 4 bases short and J 5 bases short, with 18 bases between. The CDR3 sequence is 16 residues long. CDR3 residues: CASSPLPEAGTGELFF. CDR3 bases: TGTGCCAGCAGCCCCTTACCGGAGGCGGGGACCGGGGAGCTGTTTTTT.

The chain combines TRBV9 with TRBJ1-5; D is uncertain. V shed 2 bases and J shed 3 bases, with 12 bases lying between them. Germline V gives CDR1 SGDLS, CDR2 YYNGEE. The CDR3 is 15 amino acids. This CDR3 reads CASSVEGRNNQPQHF. CDR3 nucleotide sequence: TGTGCCAGCAGCGTGGAAGGACGTAACAATCAGCCCCAGCATTTT.

Many counts were recorded for this clonotype. The DNA for the CDR3 is TGTGCCAGCAGCGTAGTTAGCGGGGGGGCCGGTTACAATGAGCAGTTCTTC. It translates to CASSVVSGGAGYNEQFF. The chain has TRBV9 and TRBJ2-1; 11 bases line up with TRBD2. Germline assignment: CDR1 SGDLS and CDR2 YYNGEE. The CDR3 extends over 17 amino acids. The V gene end was trimmed by 0 bases and the J gene end by 4 bases; junction bases not matched to a gene: 6.

Many counts were recorded for this clonotype. The gene calls are TRBV9 and TRBJ2-5; D perhaps matches TRBD2 (5 bases). Germline V gene data show CDR1 as SGDLS and CDR2 as YYNGEE. The CDR3 extends over 13 amino acids. The ends were cut back, 4 bases at V and 5 bases at J, with 12 bases in the middle. The CDR3 is CASSLKSSETQYF. CDR3 coding DNA: TGTGCCAGCAGCCTCAAATCTAGCGAGACCCAGTACTTC.

V is TRBV9 and J is TRBJ2-1, with 13 positions matching TRBD2. Germline values: CDR1 SGDLS, CDR2 YYNGEE. CDR3 length equals 20 residues. V shed 2 bases, J shed 4 bases, and the junction held 15 bases outside the gene matches. CDR3 coding DNA: TGTGCCAGCAGCGTCCCCCCCGGGACTAGCGGGGCGATTGTTTACAATGAGCAGTTCTTC. It yields the protein CASSVPPGTSGAIVYNEQFF.

This clonotype ranks as medium-sized. The chain joins TRBV9 to TRBJ1-1, with D possibly being TRBD1 (5 bases). The V gene's germline CDR1 is SGDLS and CDR2 YYNGEE. V lost 4 bases, J lost 0 bases, and 19 bases lay in between. This CDR3 region has 17 residues. CDR3 sequence: CASSPSRAGMMNTEAFF. CDR3 nucleotides: TGTGCCAGCAGCCCCAGCCGGGCAGGGATGATGAACACTGAAGCTTTCTTT.

This clonotype was observed many times. J is TRBJ1-2 and V is TRBV9; TRBD1 aligns across 7 bases. The CDR3 is 15 amino acids. Germline V gene sequence: CDR1 SGDLS, CDR2 YYNGEE. V was clipped by 3 bases and J by 5 bases; unmatched bases: 10. The CDR3 region is CASSAGTAIGYGYTF. In DNA, the CDR3 is TGTGCCAGCAGCGCCGGGACAGCGATAGGGTATGGCTACACCTTC.

There are many counts of this clonotype. This chain connects TRBV9 to TRBJ2-7; D not resolved. Germline CDR1 and CDR2: SGDLS and YYNGEE. The CDR3 extends over 16 amino acids. V shed 0 bases and J shed 0 bases, with 13 bases lying between them. The DNA of the CDR3 is TGTGCCAGCAGCGTAGGGTCTGGGATTAGCTCCTACGAGCAGTACTTC. Translated, it gives CASSVGSGISSYEQYF.

This clonotype showed up many times. The V call is TRBV9, the J call TRBJ2-3; 11 nucleotides match TRBD2. The CDR3 spans 16 residues. Germline loops: CDR1 SGDLS, CDR2 YYNGEE. Trimming at V came to 2 bases and at J to 2 bases, leaving 4 bases not matched to a gene. CDR3 protein: CASSVLAGGATDTQYF. The CDR3 nucleotides are TGTGCCAGCAGCGTCCTAGCGGGGGGCGCCACAGATACGCAGTATTTT.

Many counts were recorded for this clonotype. The chain carries TRBV9 and TRBJ2-3, with 13 bases matching TRBD2. Germline-derived CDR1 and CDR2 are SGDLS and YYNGEE. The CDR3 is 18 amino acids. V shed 0 bases and J 4 bases; nucleotides not matched to a gene: 8. The CDR3 spells CASSVGLAGGTLPDTQYF. CDR3 DNA sequence: TGTGCCAGCAGCGTAGGACTAGCGGGAGGTACTCTCCCAGATACGCAGTATTTT.

This clonotype was seen many times. The V and J genes are TRBV9 and TRBJ2-1, with 10 bases matching TRBD2. The germline V gene has CDR1 SGDLS and CDR2 YYNGEE. CDR3 size: 15 residues. Trimming took 0 bases from V and 8 from J; bases not matched to a gene: 5. In DNA, the CDR3 is TGTGCCAGCAGCGTAGAGGGGACTAGCGCGCATGAGCAGTTCTTC. Translating gives CASSVEGTSAHEQFF. Complete variable domain (other parts from reference TRBV9 and TRBJ2-1): DSGVTQTPKHLITATGQRVTLRCSPRSGDLSVYWYQQSLDQGLQFLIQYYNGEERAKGNILERFSAQQFPDLHSELNLSSLELGDSALYFCASSVEGTSAHEQFFGPGTRLTVL.

Many counts were recorded for this clonotype. This chain links TRBV9 with TRBJ2-7, with 7 bases fitting TRBD2. The CDR3 spans 14 residues. Losses at the gene ends were 0 bases for V and 7 bases for J; bases not matched to a gene: 7. Germline CDR1 is SGDLS and CDR2 is YYNGEE. The CDR3 spells CASSVAPAGAEQYF. CDR3 nucleotides: TGTGCCAGCAGCGTAGCTCCGGCGGGAGCTGAGCAGTACTTC.

This clonotype showed up many times. The V and J genes are TRBV9 and TRBJ2-2; D might be TRBD1 (6 bases). Per germline, CDR1 SGDLS and CDR2 YYNGEE. With 2 bases removed from V and 0 bases from J, the gap between germline ends came to 11 bases. The CDR3 is 16 residues long. CDR3 residues: CASSVSQGTNTGELFF. The CDR3, as DNA: TGTGCCAGCAGCGTGTCGCAGGGGACGAACACCGGGGAGCTGTTTTTT.

With regard to this clonotype: One end of the junction is discordant with germline, which a read error may explain. The chain is built from TRBV9 and TRBJ1-5; D is ambiguous. This CDR3 is built from 14 residues. Per the germline V gene, CDR1 is SGDLS and CDR2 is YYNGEE. The CDR3 protein is CANSVGSGEQPQHF. In DNA, the CDR3 is TGTGCCAACAGCGTAGGTAGTGGCGAGCAGCCCCAGCATTTT.

This clonotype was counted ten times or more. The chain is built from TRBV9 and TRBJ2-7; the D is unclear. The CDR3 loop spans 14 amino acids. Germline CDR1 and CDR2: SGDLS and YYNGEE. V shed 1 base and J shed 2 bases, with 10 bases lying between them. The chain's CDR3 is CASSVTQETYEQYF. CDR3 in DNA: TGTGCCAGCAGCGTAACTCAGGAGACCTACGAGCAGTACTTC. Together with reference TRBV9 and TRBJ2-7, the CDR3 gives the full variable domain: DSGVTQTPKHLITATGQRVTLRCSPRSGDLSVYWYQQSLDQGLQFLIQYYNGEERAKGNILERFSAQQFPDLHSELNLSSLELGDSALYFCASSVTQETYEQYFGPGTRLTVT.

The chain links TRBV9 to TRBJ2-3; D unclear. V shed 10 bases and J shed 2 bases, with 8 bases lying between them. This CDR3 spans 11 amino acids. Germline assignment: CDR1 SGDLS and CDR2 YYNGEE. CDR3 loop: CASALTDTQYF. The CDR3 bases are TGTGCCTCAGCTCTCACAGATACGCAGTATTTT.

The table lists this clonotype with many counts. The CDR3 nucleotides are TGTGCCAGCAGCGCCCGGGGAGGGGGTGGCGAGCAGTACTTC. This codes for CASSARGGGGEQYF. The genes are TRBV9 and TRBJ2-7; D possibly corresponds to TRBD2 (7 bases). Per germline, CDR1 SGDLS and CDR2 YYNGEE. V shed 3 bases and J shed 6 bases, with 16 bases lying between them. The CDR3 runs 14 residues.

This clonotype was observed at least ten times. The chain carries TRBV9 and TRBJ1-5, with D perhaps TRBD1 (6 bases). The CDR3 extends over 15 amino acids. Trimming removed 0 bases from V and 7 bases from J, with 14 bases in between. The germline V gene encodes CDR1 SGDLS and CDR2 YYNGEE. The DNA for the CDR3 is TGTGCCAGCAGCGTAGCACCGGGGGCCGGGCAGCCCCAGCATTTT. This gives the protein CASSVAPGAGQPQHF.

This clonotype was seen repeatedly, ten times or more. The J gene is TRBJ1-5, the V gene TRBV9; a weak D match, TRBD1 (6 bases). V was shortened by 4 bases and J by 5 bases, with 10 bases between the two germline ends. The CDR3 totals 13 residues. Germline-derived CDR1 and CDR2 are SGDLS and YYNGEE. This chain's CDR3 is CASSKTGYQPQHF. CDR3 nucleotides: TGTGCCAGCAGCAAGACAGGTTATCAGCCCCAGCATTTT.

This clonotype came up many times. The V call is TRBV9, the J call TRBJ2-1, with D perhaps TRBD2 (5 bases). The CDR3 loop spans 15 amino acids. Germline CDR1 reads SGDLS; CDR2 reads YYNGEE. With 4 bases removed from V and 4 bases from J, the gap between germline ends came to 15 bases. The CDR3: CASSPFPEGYNEQFF. CDR3 DNA: TGTGCCAGCAGCCCCTTCCCCGAGGGTTACAATGAGCAGTTCTTC.

This clonotype showed up many times. This rearrangement joins TRBV9 to TRBJ1-1, with 8 positions matching TRBD1. The trim removed 0 bases at V and 1 base at J, leaving 2 bases unmatched. This CDR3 is built from 15 residues. CDR1 and CDR2 from the germline V gene are SGDLS and YYNGEE. The CDR3 sequence: CASSVGTGRNTEAFF. DNA of the CDR3: TGTGCCAGCAGCGTAGGGACAGGGCGGAACACTGAAGCTTTCTTT.

This clonotype was found many times. The chain uses TRBV9 and TRBJ1-3, with unresolved D. The CDR3 is 16 residues long. The germline CDR1 and CDR2 sequences are SGDLS and YYNGEE. The V end lost 0 bases, the J end lost 0 bases, and 10 bases lay between the germline ends. The CDR3 DNA follows: TGTGCCAGCAGCGTAGGAAGGGCCTCCTCTGGAAACACCATATATTTT. This sequence encodes CASSVGRASSGNTIYF.

This clonotype was seen many times. The chain links TRBV9 to TRBJ1-1, with D hard to call. From germline, CDR1 is SGDLS and CDR2 YYNGEE. V lost 1 base to trimming and J lost 9 bases, with 10 bases between them. The CDR3 extends over 12 amino acids. The CDR3 DNA follows: TGTGCCAGCAGCGTACTGACGGAGAAAGCTTTCTTT. Its protein is CASSVLTEKAFF.

In its sample, this clonotype ranks as medium-sized (0.01 to 0.1%). This sequence joins TRBV10-1 and TRBJ2-3; D is unclear. Germline CDR1 WNHNN, CDR2 SYGVQD (reference sequence). Trimming removed 4 bases from V and 1 base from J, with 15 bases in between. This CDR3 region has 16 residues. CDR3 region: CASSGPRAKGTDTQYF. The CDR3 DNA reads as TGCGCCAGCAGTGGCCCAAGGGCCAAAGGCACAGATACGCAGTATTTT.

This clonotype has a count of ten or more. Here the CDR3 reads CASSPTGGGETQYF. The CDR3 nucleotides are TGTGCCAGCAGCCCCACAGGGGGTGGAGAGACCCAGTACTTC. This chain connects TRBV9 to TRBJ2-5; 8 bases match TRBD1. V was clipped by 4 bases and J by 4 bases; unmatched bases: 6. Germline V lookup: CDR1 SGDLS, CDR2 YYNGEE. The CDR3 sequence is 14 residues long.